These T cell receptor beta chains were read from a single sample in a study of cytomegalovirus exposure and HLA in healthy donors. The table came from immunoSEQ multiplex PCR; TCRdb's copy has only in-frame clones and leaves some out. This sample has nearly 110,000 clones, with around 80% found just once. The material sequenced was PBMCs. These TCRs come from a man aged 40-49 years in good health and CMV-seronegative. The CDR3 runs from the conserved cysteine through the conserved F or W. D genes are given only for firm matches. Clone size is not always given. Where it is, it says once, few, many or a class for expanded clones.

V gene	J gene	D gene	clone size	CDR3 protein	CDR3 DNA
TRBV5-1	TRBJ1-3	.	.	CASSQQGSGNTIYF	TGCGCCAGCAGCCAACAGGGCTCTGGAAACACCATATATTTT
TRBV6-5	TRBJ1-5	.	few	CASRRTDAQPQHF	TGTGCCAGCAGAAGAACAGACGCCCAGCCCCAGCATTTT
TRBV7-2	TRBJ2-2	TRBD2	.	CASSLPGGGSYTGELFF	TGTGCCAGCAGCTTACCCGGGGGGGGCTCCTACACCGGGGAGCTGTTTTTT
TRBV28	TRBJ1-1	.	.	CASTGNTEAFF	TGTGCCAGCACCGGTAACACTGAAGCTTTCTTT
TRBV10-3	TRBJ2-5	TRBD2	.	CAISVERGETQYF	TGTGCCATCAGTGTGGAGCGGGGGGAGACCCAGTACTTC
TRBV2	TRBJ2-7	.	.	CASREGRVSYEQYF	TGTGCCAGCAGAGAAGGACGGGTCTCCTACGAGCAGTACTTC
TRBV28	TRBJ2-4	TRBD2	once	CASTPASGGPQF	TGTGCCAGCACCCCGGCTAGCGGGGGGCCACAATTC
TRBV19	TRBJ2-1	.	once	CASSGSTRYNEQFF	TGTGCCAGTAGTGGCAGTACTAGATACAATGAGCAGTTCTTC
TRBV2	TRBJ2-2	TRBD1	.	CASGRTGNGELFF	TGTGCCAGCGGTCGGACAGGGAACGGGGAGCTGTTTTTT
TRBV7-6	TRBJ2-7	.	.	CASSLAGGGGEQYF	TGTGCCAGCAGCTTAGCAGGGGGTGGAGGCGAGCAGTACTTC
TRBV7-8	TRBJ2-5	.	once	CASSPYLRGTQYF	TGTGCCAGCAGCCCCTACCTGAGAGGGACCCAGTACTTC
TRBV5-1	TRBJ2-3	.	.	CASSAQPRRGTDTQYF	TGCGCCAGCAGCGCTCAGCCTAGGAGAGGAACAGATACGCAGTATTTT
TRBV4-1	TRBJ2-7	TRBD2	.	CASSQVGGGTYEQYF	TGCGCCAGCAGCCAAGTCGGGGGGGGCACCTACGAGCAGTACTTC
TRBV6-6	TRBJ2-7	TRBD2	.	CASSFSGGAYEQYF	TGTGCCAGCAGTTTTAGCGGGGGGGCTTATGAGCAGTACTTC
TRBV2	TRBJ2-6	.	few	CASSRDTSSGANVLTF	TGTGCCAGCAGCCGGGACACCTCCTCTGGGGCCAACGTCCTGACTTTC
TRBV19	TRBJ1-1	.	.	CASTPRGNTEAFF	TGTGCCAGTACCCCTCGCGGGAACACTGAAGCTTTCTTT
TRBV29-1	TRBJ2-7	TRBD1	.	CSVGTGIYEQYF	TGCAGCGTTGGGACAGGCATCTACGAGCAGTACTTC
TRBV18	TRBJ1-2	.	.	CASSPGQVDYGYTF	TGTGCCAGCTCACCGGGGCAGGTGGACTATGGCTACACCTTC
TRBV2	TRBJ1-2	.	.	CASSDAGTYGYTF	TGTGCCAGCAGTGATGCGGGGACCTATGGCTACACCTTC
TRBV19	TRBJ1-6	.	.	CASSARAGRFSYNSPLHF	TGTGCCAGTAGTGCCAGGGCAGGGAGGTTCTCCTATAATTCACCCCTCCACTTT
TRBV9	TRBJ2-3	.	.	CASSLLTSTDTQYF	TGTGCCAGCAGCCTCCTTACTAGCACAGATACGCAGTATTTT
TRBV7-2	TRBJ2-3	.	few	CASSLGAAFPDTQYF	TGTGCCAGCAGCTTGGGGGCGGCTTTCCCAGATACGCAGTATTTT
TRBV6-1	TRBJ1-6	TRBD1	once	CASSTDRGRSPLHF	TGTGCCAGCAGTACAGACAGGGGGCGATCACCCCTCCACTTT
TRBV5-8	TRBJ2-2	TRBD1	.	CASSLGQGTNTGELFF	TGTGCCAGCAGCTTGGGACAGGGCACGAACACCGGGGAGCTGTTTTTT
TRBV27	TRBJ2-3	.	.	CASSPGIVPSTQYF	TGTGCCAGCAGTCCCGGGATCGTCCCGAGTACGCAGTATTTT
TRBV6-1	TRBJ1-3	TRBD1	.	CASRLGQYSGNTIYF	TGTGCCAGCAGGTTGGGACAGTACTCTGGAAACACCATATATTTT
TRBV10-3	TRBJ2-7	TRBD2	.	CAIRPSGSSYEQYF	TGTGCCATCAGACCTAGCGGTAGCTCCTACGAGCAGTACTTC
TRBV7-2	TRBJ2-2	TRBD2	.	CASSLGLAEKNTGELFF	TGTGCCAGCAGCTTAGGACTAGCGGAGAAGAACACCGGGGAGCTGTTTTTT
TRBV12-5	TRBJ1-1	TRBD1	.	CASGLNTGGRTEAFF	TGTGCTAGTGGCTTAAACACAGGGGGTAGGACTGAAGCTTTCTTT
TRBV19	TRBJ1-6	.	once	CASSISQGSSYNSPLHF	TGTGCCAGTAGTATTTCGCAGGGCAGCTCCTATAATTCACCCCTCCACTTT
TRBV2	TRBJ1-1	.	.	CASSDEQGYTEAFF	TGTGCCAGCAGTGATGAACAGGGATACACTGAAGCTTTCTTT
TRBV10-2	TRBJ2-5	.	once	CASSARGFETQYF	TGCGCCAGCAGTGCCAGGGGCTTCGAGACCCAGTACTTC
TRBV4-1	TRBJ2-3	TRBD2	.	CASSQEPSGGHSTDTQYF	TGCGCCAGCAGCCAAGAGCCTAGCGGGGGCCATAGCACAGATACGCAGTATTTT
TRBV5-1	TRBJ2-3	TRBD2	.	CASSLTSGGVSTDTQYF	TGCGCCAGCAGCTTAACTAGCGGGGGAGTTAGCACAGATACGCAGTATTTT
TRBV2	TRBJ2-5	TRBD2	.	CASSDPRGVRTQYF	TGTGCCAGCAGTGACCCCCGGGGGGTTCGGACCCAGTACTTC
TRBV6-1	TRBJ1-1	.	few	CASNWGHTEAFF	TGTGCCAGCAATTGGGGGCACACTGAAGCTTTCTTT
TRBV23-1	TRBJ2-6	.	.	CASSQSAPRAGANVLTF	TGCGCCAGCAGTCAATCGGCGCCGAGGGCTGGGGCCAACGTCCTGACTTTC
TRBV7-6	TRBJ1-2	.	.	CASSLRRPYTF	TGTGCCAGCAGCTTAAGGAGGCCGTACACCTTC
TRBV20-1	TRBJ1-1	.	few	CSAPGNTEAFF	TGCAGTGCCCCGGGGAACACTGAAGCTTTCTTT
TRBV19	TRBJ2-1	TRBD1	.	CASSIKGGETGGAYNEQFF	TGTGCCAGTAGTATAAAAGGTGGGGAAACAGGGGGCGCCTACAATGAGCAGTTCTTC
TRBV9	TRBJ1-1	.	.	CASSGVRGAFF	TGTGCCAGCAGCGGGGTAAGGGGAGCTTTCTTT
TRBV5-1	TRBJ2-3	TRBD2	.	CASSLDRLAGSTDTQYF	TGCGCCAGCAGCTTGGACAGACTAGCGGGGTCCACAGATACGCAGTATTTT
TRBV7-8	TRBJ2-2	.	.	CASDFGGGVGELFF	TGTGCCAGCGACTTTGGTGGAGGAGTCGGGGAGCTGTTTTTT
TRBV7-9	TRBJ1-2	TRBD1	once	CASSSTGANYGYTF	TGTGCCAGCAGTAGTACAGGGGCTAACTATGGCTACACCTTC
TRBV11-2	TRBJ1-5	.	.	CASSSQGYQPQHF	TGTGCCAGCAGCTCACAGGGCTATCAGCCCCAGCATTTT
TRBV9	TRBJ1-4	.	few	CASSVDRGTNEKLFF	TGTGCCAGCAGCGTAGATAGGGGAACTAATGAAAAACTGTTTTTT
TRBV4-1	TRBJ2-1	.	.	CASSPGPTTRSYNEQFF	TGCGCCAGCAGCCCTGGGCCGACTACCCGCTCCTACAATGAGCAGTTCTTC
TRBV7-8	TRBJ2-7	TRBD1	.	CASSLGQGAGYEQYF	TGTGCCAGCAGCTTGGGGCAGGGGGCCGGCTACGAGCAGTACTTC
TRBV5-5	TRBJ2-3	TRBD2	few	CASSLGAGGFTDTQYF	TGTGCCAGCAGCTTGGGGGCGGGGGGCTTCACAGATACGCAGTATTTT
TRBV5-6	TRBJ1-1	.	few	CASSWVGVGTEAFF	TGTGCCAGCAGCTGGGTAGGGGTCGGCACTGAAGCTTTCTTT
TRBV4-1	TRBJ2-3	TRBD1	.	CASSQARGTGGGLGDTQYF	TGCGCCAGCAGCCAAGCCCGTGGGACAGGGGGTGGACTGGGAGATACGCAGTATTTT
TRBV18	TRBJ1-2	TRBD1	.	CASSPTGQPNYGYTF	TGTGCCAGCTCACCAACGGGACAGCCTAACTATGGCTACACCTTC
TRBV5-1	TRBJ2-5	.	.	CASSLAGLPQETQYF	TGCGCCAGCAGCTTGGCCGGACTACCCCAAGAGACCCAGTACTTC
TRBV15	TRBJ1-1	.	.	CATSRPGLEAFF	TGTGCCACCAGCAGGCCAGGGCTGGAAGCTTTCTTT
TRBV7-8	TRBJ2-7	.	.	CASSGRYEQYF	TGTGCCAGCAGCGGGCGCTACGAGCAGTACTTC
TRBV6-5	TRBJ1-2	.	.	CASSYTQSSNYGYTF	TGTGCCAGTAGTTACACACAGAGTTCTAACTATGGCTACACCTTC
TRBV7-2	TRBJ2-7	TRBD1	once	CASSLTEGQGPYEQYF	TGTGCCAGCAGCTTAACAGAGGGACAGGGACCCTACGAGCAGTACTTC
TRBV9	TRBJ2-5	TRBD2	.	CASSVQLGLAGETQYF	TGTGCCAGCAGCGTCCAGCTGGGACTAGCGGGGGAGACCCAGTACTTC
TRBV6-1	TRBJ1-5	TRBD1	once	CASSARQGGATLHQPQHF	TGTGCCAGCAGTGCCAGGCAAGGGGGCGCGACCCTTCATCAGCCCCAGCATTTT
TRBV5-1	TRBJ2-3	.	few	CASSPDAGFPTDTQYF	TGCGCCAGCAGCCCTGACGCAGGTTTCCCCACAGATACGCAGTATTTT